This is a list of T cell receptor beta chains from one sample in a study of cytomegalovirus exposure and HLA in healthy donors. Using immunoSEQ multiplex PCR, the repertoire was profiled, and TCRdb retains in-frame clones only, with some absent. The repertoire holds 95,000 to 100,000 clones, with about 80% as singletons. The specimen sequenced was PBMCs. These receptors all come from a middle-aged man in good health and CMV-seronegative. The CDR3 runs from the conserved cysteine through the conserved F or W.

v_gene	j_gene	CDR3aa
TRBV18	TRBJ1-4	CASSPASTNEKLFF
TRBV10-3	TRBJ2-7	CATQDSTSYEQYF
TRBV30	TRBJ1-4	CAWSDTGTTNEKLFF
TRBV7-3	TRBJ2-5	CASSLLVTTGGETQYF
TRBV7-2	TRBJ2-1	CASSLALAGNNEQFF
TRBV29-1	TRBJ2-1	CSVEDLRTGALDEQFF
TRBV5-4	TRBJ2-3	CASSPDTRVDTQYF
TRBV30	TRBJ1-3	CAWRLPTGAGNTIYF
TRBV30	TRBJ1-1	CAWSGDRTSTEAFF
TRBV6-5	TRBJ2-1	CASVPLAGLGNEQFF
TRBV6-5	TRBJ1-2	CASSETGSTYGYTF